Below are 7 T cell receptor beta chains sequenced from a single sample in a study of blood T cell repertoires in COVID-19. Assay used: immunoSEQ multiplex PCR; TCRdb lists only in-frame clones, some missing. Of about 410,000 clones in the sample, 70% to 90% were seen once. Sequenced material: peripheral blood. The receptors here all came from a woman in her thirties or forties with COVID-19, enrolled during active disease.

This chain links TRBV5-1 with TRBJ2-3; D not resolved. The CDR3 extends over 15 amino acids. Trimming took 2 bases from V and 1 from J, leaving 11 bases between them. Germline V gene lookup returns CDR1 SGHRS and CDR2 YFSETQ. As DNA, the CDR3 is TGCGCCAGCAGCTTTGGGTCCGCGGGCACAGATACGCAGTATTTT. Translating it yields CASSFGSAGTDTQYF. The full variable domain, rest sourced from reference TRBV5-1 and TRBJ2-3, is KAGVTQTPRYLIKTRGQQVTLSCSPISGHRSVSWYQQTPGQGLQFLFEYFSETQRNKGNFPGRFSGRQFSNSRSEMNVSTLELGDSALYLCASSFGSAGTDTQYFGPGTRLTVL.

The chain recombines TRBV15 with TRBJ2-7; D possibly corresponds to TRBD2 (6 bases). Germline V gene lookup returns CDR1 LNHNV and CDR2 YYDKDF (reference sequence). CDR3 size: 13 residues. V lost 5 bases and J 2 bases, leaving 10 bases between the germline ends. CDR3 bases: TGTGCCACCAGCCGGGGGACCACCTACGAGCAGTACTTC. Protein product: CATSRGTTYEQYF.

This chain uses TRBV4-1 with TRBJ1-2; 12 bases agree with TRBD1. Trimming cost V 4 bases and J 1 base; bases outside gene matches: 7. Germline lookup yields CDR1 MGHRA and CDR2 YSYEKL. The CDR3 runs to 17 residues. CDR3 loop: CASSPGQGATDNYGYTF. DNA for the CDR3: TGCGCCAGCAGCCCGGGACAGGGGGCGACCGATAACTATGGCTACACCTTC.

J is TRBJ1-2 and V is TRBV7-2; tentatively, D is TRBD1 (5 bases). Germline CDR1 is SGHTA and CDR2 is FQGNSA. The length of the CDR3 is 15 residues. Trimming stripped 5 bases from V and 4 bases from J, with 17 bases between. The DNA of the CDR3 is TGTGCCAGCAGCGAGGGGACTTACATGGCCTATGGCTACACCTTC. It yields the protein CASSEGTYMAYGYTF.

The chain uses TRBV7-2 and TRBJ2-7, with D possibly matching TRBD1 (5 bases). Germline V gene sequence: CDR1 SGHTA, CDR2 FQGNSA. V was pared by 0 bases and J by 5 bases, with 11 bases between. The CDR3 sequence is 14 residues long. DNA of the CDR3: TGTGCCAGCAGCTTAGCCGCAGGGAAGGACGAGCAGTACTTC. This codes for CASSLAAGKDEQYF.

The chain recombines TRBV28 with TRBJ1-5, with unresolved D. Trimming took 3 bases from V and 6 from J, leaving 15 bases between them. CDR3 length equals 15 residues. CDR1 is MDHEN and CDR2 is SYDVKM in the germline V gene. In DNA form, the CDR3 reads TGTGCCAGCAGTTTCGCTACGGGAGCAGTTCAGCCCCAGCATTTT. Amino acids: CASSFATGAVQPQHF.

CDR3 sequence (DNA): TGTGCCAGCAGGTTCCGAGACAGGGAAAATCAGCCCCAGCATTTT. Amino acids: CASRFRDRENQPQHF. The chain links TRBV6-6 to TRBJ1-5; TRBD1 aligns across 7 bases. V lost 6 bases, J lost 4 bases, and 9 bases stayed unmatched. Germline V gene sequence: CDR1 MNHNY, CDR2 SVGAGI (reference sequence). The CDR3 extends over 15 amino acids.